One and the same sample provided the 10 T cell receptor beta chains below, sequenced in a study of breast tumors, draining lymph nodes, adjacent tissues. TCRdb recomputed calls from the multiplex PCR reads with MiXCR, one row per CDR3 protein. The sample shows some 65,000 distinct CDR3 sequences, 43% of them seen only once. The sequenced sample was breast tumor tissue. These TCRs come from a female donor with breast cancer. Some clones in this sample may be carry-over from other donors' samples.

The gene calls are TRBV7-3 and TRBJ2-3, with 12 bases lining up with TRBD2. In germline, CDR1 is SGHTA, CDR2 FQGTGA. With V trimmed by 5 bases and J by 2 bases, 11 bases remained unmatched. This CDR3 contains 18 residues. CDR3 nucleotides: TGTGCCAGCAGCCCTAGCCCCTGGACTAGCGGGGACACAGATACGCAGTATTTT. Protein: CASSPSPWTSGDTDTQYF. Looking up the rest from reference TRBV7-3 and TRBJ2-3 gives the full variable domain: GAGVSQTPSNKVTEKGKYVELRCDPISGHTALYWYRQSLGQGPEFLIYFQGTGAADDSGLPNDRFFAVRPEGSVSTLKIQRTERGDSAVYLCASSPSPWTSGDTDTQYFGPGTRLTVL.

This clonotype was detected ten times or more. Since a much larger clone is just one base distant, this may be a read error. The chain's CDR3 is CASSGEGKLFF. The CDR3 DNA sequence: TGCGCCAGCAGCGGGGAAGGAAAACTGTTTTTT. The rearrangement uses TRBV10-1 and TRBJ1-4; D remains ambiguous. V was cut by 6 bases and J by 10 bases, with 9 bases left in between. The CDR3 is made up of 11 amino acids. Germline V gene lookup returns CDR1 WNHNN and CDR2 SYGVQD (reference sequence).

The CDR3 protein is CSTVAGEVYNEKLFF. The CDR3 coding sequence is TGCAGTACTGTAGCGGGAGAGGTGTACAATGAAAAACTGTTTTTT. The chain employs TRBV20-1 and TRBJ1-4; D is unclear. CDR1 is DFQATT, CDR2 SNEGSKA, per germline (reference sequence). The CDR3 contains 15 residues. Trimming pared 8 bases from V and 5 bases from J, leaving 21 bases between.

This clonotype was counted only a few times. Possible read error: a much larger clone is one base away. The chain links TRBV6-5 to TRBJ2-3; TRBD2 aligns across 8 bases. Germline lookup yields CDR1 MNHEY and CDR2 SVGAGI. This CDR3 has 15 residues. V trimming: 6 bases; J trimming: 1 base; junction bases outside the gene matches: 6. CDR3 coding DNA: TGTGCCAGCAGCCACAGAGCGGGAGGCACAGATACGCAGTATTTT. Its translation: CASSHRAGGTDTQYF.

The sample holds many counts of this clonotype. CDR3 DNA: TGCGCCAGCAGCCAAAAGGGACAGGGGCCCTACGAGCAGTACTTC. Its protein product is CASSQKGQGPYEQYF. The V gene is TRBV4-3, the J gene TRBJ2-7, with 10 bases lining up with TRBD1. Germline V gene lookup returns CDR1 LGHNA and CDR2 YSLEER. The CDR3 runs 15 residues. The V segment lost 2 bases and the J segment 2 bases; nucleotides outside the gene matches: 3.

The rearrangement joins TRBV12-3 or TRBV12-4 to TRBJ1-4; no definite D call. There are 16 residues in the CDR3. With 6 bases removed from V and 4 bases from J, the gap between germline ends came to 18 bases. CDR3 nucleotides: TGTGCCAGCAGCCTAACTCAGTGGCTGAGTAATGAAAAACTGTTTTTT. Encoded protein: CASSLTQWLSNEKLFF.

This clonotype has a single count. The J gene is TRBJ1-6, the V gene TRBV7-9; D gene unclear. The V end lost 6 bases, the J end lost 18 bases, and 21 bases lay between the germline ends. The CDR3 consists of 13 residues. Germline V gives CDR1 SEHNR, CDR2 FQNEAQ (reference sequence). The CDR3 DNA reads as TGTGCCAGCAGGGAGGAAGAGTATTCATCCCCCCACTTT. Protein sequence: CASREEEYSSPHF.

Remarks on this clonotype: A single base separates this from a much larger clone, so it may be a read error. The J gene is TRBJ2-1, the V gene TRBV6-5, with D tentatively TRBD2 (5 bases). V was cut by 5 bases and J by 6 bases, with 14 bases left in between. Germline values: CDR1 MNHEY, CDR2 SVGAGI. The CDR3 has 14 residues. The CDR3 DNA reads as TGTGCCAGCAGTCACAAACTAGGAGTCAATGAGCAGTTCTTC. Translated, it gives CASSHKLGVNEQFF.

Turning to this clonotype: A much larger clone sits a single nucleotide away, making a read error possible. The chain employs TRBV18 and TRBJ2-5, with TRBD2 matching 7 bases. This CDR3 has 14 residues. Germline V gene data show CDR1 as KGHSH and CDR2 as LQKENI. CDR3 in DNA: TGTGCCAACTCACCGCGAAGCGGGGAAGAGACCCAGTACTTC. Amino acids: CANSPRSGEETQYF.

This clonotype was counted at least ten times. The J gene is TRBJ1-3, the V gene TRBV5-1, with 9 bases lining up with TRBD1. V trimming: 4 bases; J trimming: 4 bases; junction bases outside the gene matches: 6. Germline assignment: CDR1 SGHRS and CDR2 YFSETQ. The CDR3 spans 15 residues. CDR3 in amino acids: CASSVTGGAGNTIYF. CDR3 sequence (DNA): TGCGCCAGCAGCGTTACAGGGGGCGCCGGAAACACCATATATTTT.